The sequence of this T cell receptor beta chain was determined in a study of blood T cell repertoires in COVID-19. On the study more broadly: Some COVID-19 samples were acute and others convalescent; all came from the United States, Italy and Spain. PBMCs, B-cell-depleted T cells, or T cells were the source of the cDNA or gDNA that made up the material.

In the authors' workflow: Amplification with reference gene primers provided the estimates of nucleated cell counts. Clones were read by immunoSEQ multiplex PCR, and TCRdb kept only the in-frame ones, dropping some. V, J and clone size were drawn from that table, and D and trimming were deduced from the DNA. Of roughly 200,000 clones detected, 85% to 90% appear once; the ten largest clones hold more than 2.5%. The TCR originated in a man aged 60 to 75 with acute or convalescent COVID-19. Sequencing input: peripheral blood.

The chain's CDR3 is CASSPLGGTQYF. CDR3 nucleotides: TGTGCCAGCAGTCCTTTGGGGGGGACCCAGTACTTC. J is TRBJ2-5 and V is TRBV4-2; D is possibly TRBD2 (6 bases). Trimming shortened V by 6 bases and J by 7 bases, and 12 bases separated the two germline ends. The germline V gene encodes CDR1 LGHNA and CDR2 YNFKEQ. The CDR3 runs to 12 residues.